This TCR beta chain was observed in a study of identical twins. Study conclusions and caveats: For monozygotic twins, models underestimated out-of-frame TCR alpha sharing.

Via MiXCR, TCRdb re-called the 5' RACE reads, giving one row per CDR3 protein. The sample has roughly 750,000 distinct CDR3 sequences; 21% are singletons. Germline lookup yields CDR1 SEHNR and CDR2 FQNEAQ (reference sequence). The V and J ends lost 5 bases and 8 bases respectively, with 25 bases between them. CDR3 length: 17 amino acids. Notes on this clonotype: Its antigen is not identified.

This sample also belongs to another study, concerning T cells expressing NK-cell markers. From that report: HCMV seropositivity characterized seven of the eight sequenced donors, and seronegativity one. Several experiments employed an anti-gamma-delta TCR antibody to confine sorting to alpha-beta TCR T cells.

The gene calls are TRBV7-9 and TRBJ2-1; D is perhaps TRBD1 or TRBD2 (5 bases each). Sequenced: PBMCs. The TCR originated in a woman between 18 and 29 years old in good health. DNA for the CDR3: TGTGCCAGCAGCCCGTCCCTCATTGGGGGTGGGTCGGATGAGCAGTTCTTC. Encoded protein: CASSPSLIGGGSDEQFF.